This T cell receptor beta chain was recovered during a study of shared clonotypes between healthy human individuals. Regarding the study as a whole: Clonotype sharing among donors likely depends on sequencing depth.

Sequencing used immunoSEQ multiplex PCR; TCRdb keeps in-frame clones, though not all of them. The sample has some 2.3 million clones, approximately 95% seen once. As to this clone: Its antigen is currently unknown.

The CDR3 extends over 15 amino acids. J gave up 6 bases and V 6 bases, and 8 bases lay outside the gene matches. Germline CDR1 SQVTM, CDR2 ANQGSEA. The chain has TRBV29-1 and TRBJ2-3; 14 bases fit TRBD2. The sequence derives from a man aged 18 to 35 in good health. Some clones in this sample may be carry-over from other donors' samples. The sample taken for sequencing was naive CD4+ T cells from PBMCs. Subset noted: CD45RA+ positively selected. The CDR3 nucleotides are TGCAGCGTCGTCGGGACTAGCGGGGGCCCGGATACGCAGTATTTT. Amino acids: CSVVGTSGGPDTQYF.